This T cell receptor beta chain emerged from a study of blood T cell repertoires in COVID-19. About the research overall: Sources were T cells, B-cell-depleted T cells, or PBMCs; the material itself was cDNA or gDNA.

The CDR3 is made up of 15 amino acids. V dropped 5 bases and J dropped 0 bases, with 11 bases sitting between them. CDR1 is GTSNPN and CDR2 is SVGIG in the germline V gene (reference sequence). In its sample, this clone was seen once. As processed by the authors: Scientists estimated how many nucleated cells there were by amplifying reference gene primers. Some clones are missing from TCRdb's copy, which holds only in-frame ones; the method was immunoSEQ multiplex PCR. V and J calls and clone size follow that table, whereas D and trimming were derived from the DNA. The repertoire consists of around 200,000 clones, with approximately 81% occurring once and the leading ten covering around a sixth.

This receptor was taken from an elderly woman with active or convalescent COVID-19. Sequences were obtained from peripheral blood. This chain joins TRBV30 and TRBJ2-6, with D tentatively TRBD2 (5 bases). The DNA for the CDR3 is TGTGCCTGGTCTCGCGGGCCCTCTGGGGCCAACGTCCTGACTTTC. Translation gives CAWSRGPSGANVLTF.